Listed below are T cell receptor beta chains from one sample, sequenced in a study of T cell changes during pregnancy in multiple sclerosis. Here immunoSEQ multiplex PCR was the method, and the copy in TCRdb shows in-frame clones only, minus some. The sample shows 45,000 to 60,000 clones, just over 90% of them seen only once. The sequenced sample was CD4+ T cells from peripheral blood mononuclear cells, obtained in the second trimester of pregnancy. The receptors stem from a female donor with multiple sclerosis, enrolled in a pregnancy study. CDR3s include the opening cysteine and the closing phenylalanine or tryptophan. The D gene is left open where the match is weak. Clone size is shown for a subset of rows, as once, few, many or a class of expanded clone.

D: .
V: TRBV7-2
size: .
J: TRBJ1-1
CDR3: CASSLVAGGNTEAFF
DNA: TGTGCCAGCAGCTTAGTGGCAGGAGGTAACACTGAAGCTTTCTTT

D: .
V: TRBV5-6
size: once
J: TRBJ2-1
CDR3: CASTMYLSGEQFF
DNA: TGTGCCAGCACCATGTACCTTTCGGGGGAGCAGTTCTTC

D: .
V: TRBV5-1
size: .
J: TRBJ1-1
CDR3: CASSYFRGQLNTEAFF
DNA: TGCGCCAGCAGTTATTTTCGCGGACAGCTGAACACTGAAGCTTTCTTT

D: .
V: TRBV28
size: .
J: TRBJ2-1
CDR3: CASSFFASRSYNEQFF
DNA: TGTGCCAGCAGTTTTTTTGCGAGCCGCTCCTACAATGAGCAGTTCTTC

D: TRBD1
V: TRBV15
size: .
J: TRBJ1-3
CDR3: CATSREDRGNTIYF
DNA: TGTGCCACCAGCAGAGAGGACAGGGGAAACACCATATATTTT

D: TRBD1
V: TRBV29-1
size: .
J: TRBJ2-1
CDR3: CSGTGGPYNEQFF
DNA: TGCAGCGGGACAGGGGGCCCCTACAATGAGCAGTTCTTC

D: TRBD2
V: TRBV27
size: .
J: TRBJ2-7
CDR3: CASRPQGGLAGEQYF
DNA: TGTGCCAGCAGGCCACAGGGAGGGCTAGCGGGCGAGCAGTACTTC

D: TRBD1
V: TRBV5-5
size: .
J: TRBJ2-3
CDR3: CASSPQGGTDTQYF
DNA: TGTGCCAGCAGCCCTCAGGGGGGCACAGATACGCAGTATTTT

D: TRBD1
V: TRBV5-5
size: .
J: TRBJ1-2
CDR3: CASSTRTGWAGGYTF
DNA: TGTGCCAGCAGCACCCGGACAGGGTGGGCGGGAGGCTACACCTTC

D: TRBD1
V: TRBV28
size: .
J: TRBJ1-5
CDR3: CASSPGQGGNQPQHF
DNA: TGTGCCAGCAGCCCCGGACAGGGTGGCAATCAGCCCCAGCATTTT

D: .
V: TRBV9
size: .
J: TRBJ2-2
CDR3: CASSVAGQGGELFF
DNA: TGTGCCAGCAGCGTTGCGGGGCAAGGCGGGGAGCTGTTTTTT

D: .
V: TRBV18
size: .
J: TRBJ2-1
CDR3: CASSPLAGEQFF
DNA: TGTGCCAGCTCACCACTCGCCGGGGAGCAGTTCTTC

D: .
V: TRBV5-4
size: .
J: TRBJ1-6
CDR3: CASSLQGWNSPLHF
DNA: TGTGCCAGCAGCTTGCAGGGGTGGAATTCACCCCTCCACTTT

D: TRBD2
V: TRBV6-1
size: .
J: TRBJ2-7
CDR3: CASSERTSGRYEQYF
DNA: TGTGCCAGCAGTGAACGGACTAGCGGGAGATACGAGCAGTACTTC

D: .
V: TRBV12-2
size: .
J: TRBJ1-1
CDR3: CASRFGNTEAFF
DNA: TGTGCAAGTCGCTTCGGGAACACTGAAGCTTTCTTT

D: .
V: TRBV14
size: .
J: TRBJ1-2
CDR3: CASSQDSLDTRPYGYTF
DNA: TGTGCCAGCAGCCAAGATTCATTGGACACCCGCCCCTATGGCTACACCTTC

D: TRBD2
V: TRBV2
size: once
J: TRBJ2-2
CDR3: CASSPGGTGELFF
DNA: TGTGCCAGCAGCCCGGGGGGCACCGGGGAGCTGTTTTTT

D: .
V: TRBV14
size: .
J: TRBJ2-2
CDR3: CASSQVLGVGTGELFF
DNA: TGTGCCAGCAGCCAAGTCTTGGGAGTGGGTACCGGGGAGCTGTTTTTT